This note documents a single T cell receptor beta chain sequence. The target antigen is unknown. The PCR employed 60 Vbeta primers together with 13 Jbeta primers. Libraries were prepared by immunoSEQ multiplex PCR; TCRdb keeps only in-frame clonotypes and omits some of them. The table shows about 120,000 clones, with 50% to 80% occurring only once. This specimen comes from a study of cytomegalovirus exposure and HLA in healthy donors. General study findings and limits: One variant, a missense change in DCLRE1C, was linked in a later analysis to TCR beta V- and J-gene trimming. HLA allele associations emerged for around 15,000 TCR beta sequences in a later analysis, at 0.05 false discovery rate. A later analysis found that most CMV-associated TCR beta chains appeared HLA-restricted.

Germline CDR1 SEHNR, CDR2 FQNEAQ (reference sequence). J lost 4 bases, V lost 7 bases, and 3 bases had no gene match. The CDR3 length is 13 residues. This chain joins TRBV7-9 and TRBJ1-4; 7 bases align to TRBD1. The sequencing sample was made of PBMCs. This clonotype was sampled from a woman between 40 and 55 years old in good health and CMV-seropositive. Here the CDR3 DNA reads TGTGCCAGCATAGGGACAGATAATGAAAAACTGTTTTTT. As protein: CASIGTDNEKLFF. The full variable domain, rest sourced from reference TRBV7-9 and TRBJ1-4, is DTGVSQNPRHKITKRGQNVTFRCDPISEHNRLYWYRQTLGQGPEFLTYFQNEAQLEKSRLLSDRFSAERPKGSFSTLEIQRTEQGDSAMYLCASIGTDNEKLFFGSGTQLSVL.